Shown below are 26 T cell receptor beta chains from a single sample sequenced in a study of vaccination effects on CD4 cells after COVID-19. TCRdb's table, derived via immunoSEQ multiplex PCR, lists solely in-frame clones and lacks some. The sample consists of under 35,000 clones, approximately 71% of them appearing once. What these receptors recognize is not known. Pools of viral peptides were used by the ViraFEST assay to expand antigen-specific CD4+ T cells ahead of sequencing. Isolating CD4+ T cells followed more than 9 days of culture. It was two doses of either the BNT162b2 or mRNA-1273 vaccine that participants received. Sequencing used CD4+ T cells from PBMCs cultured with HCoV-NL63 spike peptides, obtained after COVID-19 vaccination. These receptors originate from a human donor who received a COVID-19 vaccine.

This sequence joins TRBV3-1 (or the pseudogene TRBV3-2) and TRBJ1-3; perhaps TRBD1 as D (5 bases). Germline V gives CDR1 LGHDT, CDR2 YNNKEL (reference sequence). The V and J ends lost 4 bases and 0 bases respectively, with 10 bases between them. The CDR3 spans 15 residues. CDR3 sequence: CASSRGLLSGNTIYF. The CDR3 nucleotides read TGTGCCAGCAGCCGGGGACTGCTCTCTGGAAACACCATATATTTT.

V is TRBV12-5 and J is TRBJ2-1, with a weak D call TRBD2 (5 bases). CDR3 length: 13 amino acids. Germline V gene data show CDR1 as LGHNT and CDR2 as FRNRAP. Trimming took off 0 bases at V and 10 bases at J, with 10 bases between the two ends. CDR3 sequence: CASGLVPPGEQFF. In DNA, the CDR3 is TGTGCTAGTGGTTTGGTACCCCCGGGAGAGCAGTTCTTC.

The chain couples TRBV30 to TRBJ1-4, with a weak D call TRBD1 (5 bases). V was shortened by 3 bases and J by 5 bases, with 16 bases between the two germline ends. CDR3 length: 15 amino acids. Germline CDR1 reads GTSNPN; CDR2 reads SVGIG (reference sequence). This CDR3 reads CAWSRQVGVNEKLFF. CDR3 DNA sequence: TGTGCCTGGAGCCGACAAGTGGGGGTGAATGAAAAACTGTTTTTT. Full variable domain (outside the CDR3, taken from reference TRBV30 and TRBJ1-4): SQTIHQWPATLVQPVGSPLSLECTVEGTSNPNLYWYRQAAGRGLQLLFYSVGIGQISSEVPQNLSASRPQDRQFILSSKKLLLSDSGFYLCAWSRQVGVNEKLFFGSGTQLSVL.

This clone was observed once. The chain carries TRBV30 and TRBJ2-2; 10 bases fit TRBD1. The CDR3 extends over 16 amino acids. CDR1 and CDR2 from the germline V gene are GTSNPN and SVGIG (reference sequence). Unmatched junction bases numbered 7, after V lost 3 bases and J lost 3 bases. The DNA of the CDR3 is TGTGCCTGGAGGAGGAGCGGACAGGGGGACACCGGGGAGCTGTTTTTT. Encoded protein: CAWRRSGQGDTGELFF. The variable domain in full, with the rest retrieved from reference TRBV30 and TRBJ2-2, is SQTIHQWPATLVQPVGSPLSLECTVEGTSNPNLYWYRQAAGRGLQLLFYSVGIGQISSEVPQNLSASRPQDRQFILSSKKLLLSDSGFYLCAWRRSGQGDTGELFFGEGSRLTVL.

The V and J genes are TRBV5-6 and TRBJ2-5, with D possibly being TRBD2 (5 bases). This CDR3 comprises 14 residues. In germline, CDR1 is SGHDT, CDR2 YYEEEE. V was clipped by 4 bases and J by 5 bases, with 15 bases between them. This CDR3 is CASSTLRRMETQYF. The CDR3 DNA is TGTGCCAGCAGCACCCTTCGGAGGATGGAGACCCAGTACTTC.

The chain combines TRBV19 with TRBJ1-2; maybe TRBD1 (6 bases). Between the trimmed V and J ends, which lost 7 bases and 8 bases, there was a span of 23 bases. The CDR3 is 15 amino acids. Germline-derived CDR1 and CDR2 are LNHDA and SQIVND (reference sequence). DNA for the CDR3: TGTGCCAGTACTCCTGACAGGTTTTGGGGGCAGGGCTACACCTTC. This sequence encodes CASTPDRFWGQGYTF.

The chain combines TRBV6-5 with TRBJ1-6, with D possibly TRBD1 on 5 matching bases. The germline CDR1 and CDR2 sequences are MNHEY and SVGAGI. The CDR3 contains 13 residues. V was pared by 7 bases and J by 10 bases, with 14 bases between. The CDR3, as DNA: TGTGCCAGCACTTGGCCAGGGCCCTCACCCCTCCACTTT. This gives the protein CASTWPGPSPLHF.

The chain carries TRBV2 and TRBJ1-6; a weak D match, TRBD1 (5 bases). V was shortened by 7 bases and J by 7 bases, with 17 bases between the two germline ends. CDR3 length: 15 amino acids. The germline CDR1 and CDR2 sequences are SNHLY and FYNNEI. The CDR3 DNA reads TGTGCCAGCACCTGGGGGGACCCCGCCAATTCACCCCTCCACTTT. Translating gives CASTWGDPANSPLHF.

The chain combines TRBV11-2 with TRBJ2-1, with TRBD1 matching over 7 bases. Germline trimming cut 4 bases from V and 6 bases from J; bases unmatched to any gene: 3. The CDR3 has 13 amino acids. Germline V gene sequence: CDR1 SGHAT, CDR2 FQNNGV. CDR3 sequence (DNA): TGTGCCAGCAGCTCCAGACAGGGCAATGAGCAGTTCTTC. This encodes CASSSRQGNEQFF. Supplemented by reference TRBV11-2 and TRBJ2-1, the full variable domain reads EAGVAQSPRYKIIEKRQSVAFWCNPISGHATLYWYQQILGQGPKLLIQFQNNGVVDDSQLPKDRFSAERLKGVDSTLKIQPAKLEDSAVYLCASSSRQGNEQFFGPGTRLTVL.

V gene TRBV3-1 (or the pseudogene TRBV3-2) combines with J gene TRBJ1-2, with D possibly TRBD1 on 5 matching bases. The CDR3 has 14 amino acids. V lost 0 bases and J lost 7, with 12 bases in between. Germline CDR1 is LGHDT and CDR2 is YNNKEL (reference sequence). The CDR3 spells CASSQEVGRGGYTF. CDR3 DNA: TGTGCCAGCAGCCAAGAAGTGGGGCGGGGTGGCTACACCTTC.

The chain links TRBV4-1 to TRBJ1-4, with D possibly being TRBD1 (5 bases). Trimming cost V 1 base and J 9 bases, with 15 bases left between them. CDR1 and CDR2 from the germline V gene are MGHRA and YSYEKL. There are 15 residues in the CDR3. The CDR3 protein is CASSQAGTRSKKLFF. CDR3 nucleotide sequence: TGCGCCAGCAGCCAAGCAGGGACGAGGAGTAAAAAACTGTTTTTT.

The V call is TRBV15, the J call TRBJ2-1; D possibly corresponds to TRBD1 (5 bases). Germline V gene data show CDR1 as LNHNV and CDR2 as YYDKDF (reference sequence). Trimming pared 2 bases from V and 4 bases from J, leaving 9 bases between. There are 14 residues in the CDR3. The CDR3 DNA is TGTGCCACCAGCAGACTCGACAGATACAATGAGCAGTTCTTC. Its translation is CATSRLDRYNEQFF.

In its sample, this clone was seen once. This chain connects TRBV2 to TRBJ1-5; TRBD1 is a possible D gene (6 bases). CDR1 and CDR2 from the germline V gene are SNHLY and FYNNEI. V shed 5 bases and J shed 5 bases, with 16 bases lying between them. This CDR3 comprises 15 residues. The CDR3 coding sequence is TGTGCCAGCAGTTGGGCGGGGACAACCCATCAGCCCCAGCATTTT. This gives the protein CASSWAGTTHQPQHF.

The sample holds one count of this clone. The chain employs TRBV19 and TRBJ2-2; D gene ambiguous. This CDR3 has 15 residues. Germline V CDR1 and CDR2: LNHDA, SQIVND (reference sequence). V was cut by 5 bases and J by 5 bases, with 15 bases left in between. CDR3 DNA: TGTGCCAGTAGTGGGTGGGGTCCCGAGACCGGGGAGCTGTTTTTT. Translation: CASSGWGPETGELFF.

The rearrangement links TRBV7-9 to TRBJ2-7, with D perhaps assigned TRBD1 or TRBD2 (6 bases each). This CDR3 comprises 17 residues. The V end lost 5 bases, the J end lost 1 base, and 21 bases lay between the germline ends. Germline V lookup: CDR1 SEHNR, CDR2 FQNEAQ (reference sequence). The CDR3 is CASSRRGRGFSSYEQYF. The DNA of the CDR3 is TGTGCCAGCAGCCGACGGGGGCGAGGTTTTTCGTCCTACGAGCAGTACTTC.

The genes are TRBV18 and TRBJ2-7; D is uncertain. CDR1 is KGHSH and CDR2 is LQKENI in the germline V gene. There are 13 residues in the CDR3. Trimming cost V 6 bases and J 2 bases, with 11 bases left between them. The DNA for the CDR3 is TGTGCCAGCTCCCCCCCCGGGCCCTACGAGCAGTACTTC. Its translation: CASSPPGPYEQYF.

The rearrangement uses TRBV19 and TRBJ1-6, with 7 bases that match TRBD1. In germline, CDR1 is LNHDA, CDR2 SQIVND (reference sequence). This CDR3 region has 15 residues. V shed 9 bases, J shed 6 bases, and the junction held 11 bases outside the gene matches. The CDR3 bases are TGTGCCAGCACGAGACAGGGTCTACTTAATTCACCCCTCCACTTT. Translating it yields CASTRQGLLNSPLHF.

V is TRBV18 and J is TRBJ1-1, with D unclear. Trimming shortened V by 2 bases and J by 1 base, and 11 bases separated the two germline ends. CDR1 KGHSH and CDR2 LQKENI come from the germline V gene. This CDR3 spans 15 amino acids. The CDR3 DNA reads as TGTGCCAGCTCACCAGGGCGCGGGAAGAACACTGAAGCTTTCTTT. This sequence encodes CASSPGRGKNTEAFF.

V usage is TRBV19 and J usage is TRBJ2-7; possibly TRBD1 for D (5 bases). The CDR3 is 15 amino acids. Trimming stripped 5 bases from V and 0 bases from J, with 14 bases between. Germline V gene sequence: CDR1 LNHDA, CDR2 SQIVND (reference sequence). CDR3 in DNA: TGTGCCAGTAGTTCCTTAAGTAGGGGCTCCTACGAGCAGTACTTC. Translating gives CASSSLSRGSYEQYF.

The gene calls are TRBV6-5 and TRBJ1-6, with D possibly TRBD1 on 5 matching bases. Germline CDR1 is MNHEY and CDR2 is SVGAGI. V was cut by 10 bases and J by 2 bases, with 9 bases left in between. The CDR3 has 13 amino acids. CDR3 nucleotide sequence: TGTGCCAACGGGGGGACCTATAATTCACCCCTCCACTTT. Its translation: CANGGTYNSPLHF.

This clone has a handful of counts. The V call is TRBV30, the J call TRBJ1-5; a weak D match, TRBD1 (5 bases). Germline CDR1 and CDR2: GTSNPN and SVGIG (reference sequence). There are 13 residues in the CDR3. V was shortened by 3 bases and J by 1 base, with 7 bases between the two germline ends. The CDR3 coding sequence is TGTGCCTGGAGCGGGGACAGCAATCAGCCCCAGCATTTT. Protein: CAWSGDSNQPQHF.

This sequence joins TRBV18 and TRBJ2-1, with D hard to call. The CDR3 runs 11 residues. Germline V gene lookup returns CDR1 KGHSH and CDR2 LQKENI. V lost 1 base and J lost 10, with 5 bases in between. The chain's CDR3 is CASSPQQEQFF. The CDR3, as DNA: TGTGCCAGCTCACCACAACAAGAGCAGTTCTTC.

The chain couples TRBV29-1 to TRBJ2-7; 8 bases line up with TRBD1. Germline assignment: CDR1 SQVTM and CDR2 ANQGSEA. CDR3 length: 14 residues. The ends lost 5 bases at V and 1 base at J; junction bases unmatched: 7. The CDR3 reads CSVLLGQGSYEQYF. DNA of the CDR3: TGCAGCGTTCTACTTGGACAGGGTTCCTACGAGCAGTACTTC.

The CDR3 is CASSEFSNEQFF. The CDR3 coding sequence is TGTGCCAGCAGTGAATTTAGCAATGAGCAGTTCTTC. This chain links TRBV2 with TRBJ2-1; D remains ambiguous. With 2 bases removed from V and 6 bases from J, the gap between germline ends came to 5 bases. Germline-derived CDR1 and CDR2 are SNHLY and FYNNEI. The CDR3 has 12 amino acids.

The chain combines TRBV27 with TRBJ1-6, with D possibly TRBD1 on 5 matching bases. The CDR3 totals 15 residues. V shed 6 bases and J shed 8 bases, with 17 bases lying between them. From germline, CDR1 is MNHEY and CDR2 SMNVEV (reference sequence). The CDR3, as DNA: TGTGCCAGCAGACTAGGTGGGCAGGGATATTCACCCCTCCACTTT. Encoded protein: CASRLGGQGYSPLHF.

The V and J genes are TRBV15 and TRBJ2-2; D gene ambiguous. Germline CDR1 LNHNV, CDR2 YYDKDF (reference sequence). The length of the CDR3 is 15 residues. Deletions cut 0 bases from V and 9 bases from J, with 14 bases between. The CDR3 protein is CATSRDTKSGRELFF. In nucleotides, the CDR3 is TGTGCCACCAGCAGAGATACAAAAAGTGGACGGGAGCTGTTTTTT.